This T cell receptor (beta chain) is from a study of shared clonotypes between healthy human individuals. CD8 cells regarded as naive lacked CD45RO, were positively chosen for CCR7, and omitted terminally differentiated effector memory CD45RA+ cells. The germline V gene encodes CDR1 SQVTM and CDR2 ANQGSEA. The CDR3 spans 15 residues. V lost 3 bases and J 0 bases, leaving 12 bases between the germline ends. Assay: immunoSEQ multiplex PCR; the TCRdb copy retains only in-frame clones and omits some. The table lists about 2.2 million clones, about 94% of them singletons. This receptor was identified in a man between 18 and 29 years old in good health. Some clones in this sample may be carry-over from other donors' samples. The sequenced material came from naive CD8+ T cells from PBMCs. This rearrangement joins TRBV29-1 to TRBJ2-1, with D possibly TRBD2 on 6 matching bases. DNA for the CDR3: TGCAGCGTTGAGATTGGGGGGTCCTCCTACAATGAGCAGTTCTTC. Protein product: CSVEIGGSSYNEQFF.